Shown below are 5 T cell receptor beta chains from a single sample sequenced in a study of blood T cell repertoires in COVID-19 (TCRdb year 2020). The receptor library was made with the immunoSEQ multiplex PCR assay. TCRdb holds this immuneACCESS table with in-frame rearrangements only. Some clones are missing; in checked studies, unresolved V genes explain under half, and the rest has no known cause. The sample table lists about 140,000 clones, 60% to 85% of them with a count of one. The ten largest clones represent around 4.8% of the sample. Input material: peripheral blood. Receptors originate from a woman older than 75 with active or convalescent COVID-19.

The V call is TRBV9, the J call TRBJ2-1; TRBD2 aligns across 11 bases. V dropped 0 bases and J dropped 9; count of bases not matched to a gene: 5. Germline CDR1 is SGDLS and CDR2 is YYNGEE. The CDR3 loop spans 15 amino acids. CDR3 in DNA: TGTGCCAGCAGCGTAGTCCTAGCGGGGGGAGCTGAGCAGTTCTTC. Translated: CASSVVLAGGAEQFF.

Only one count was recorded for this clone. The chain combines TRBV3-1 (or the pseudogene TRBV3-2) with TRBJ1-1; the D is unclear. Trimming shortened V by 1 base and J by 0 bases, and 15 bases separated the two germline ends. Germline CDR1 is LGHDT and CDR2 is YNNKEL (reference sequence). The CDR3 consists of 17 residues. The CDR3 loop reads CASSQVARGRLNTEAFF. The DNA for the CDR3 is TGTGCCAGCAGCCAAGTAGCCCGGGGTCGGTTGAACACTGAAGCTTTCTTT.

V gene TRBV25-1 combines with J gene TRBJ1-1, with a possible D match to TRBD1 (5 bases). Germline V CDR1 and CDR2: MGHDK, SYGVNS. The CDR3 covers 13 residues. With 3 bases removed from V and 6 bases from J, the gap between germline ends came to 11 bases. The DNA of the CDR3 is TGTGCCAGCAGTGAGCCAGGGAAGGCTGAAGCTTTCTTT. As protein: CASSEPGKAEAFF. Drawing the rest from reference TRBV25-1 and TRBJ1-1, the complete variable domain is EADIYQTPRYLVIGTGKKITLECSQTMGHDKMYWYQQDPGMELHLIHYSYGVNSTEKGDLSSESTVSRIRTEHFPLTLESARPSHTSQYLCASSEPGKAEAFFGQGTRLTVV.

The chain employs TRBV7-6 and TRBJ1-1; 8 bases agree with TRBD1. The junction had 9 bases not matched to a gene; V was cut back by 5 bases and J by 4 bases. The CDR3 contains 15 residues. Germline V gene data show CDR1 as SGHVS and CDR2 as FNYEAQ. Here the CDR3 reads CASSVSTDRATEAFF. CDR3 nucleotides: TGTGCCAGCAGCGTTAGTACGGACAGGGCCACTGAAGCTTTCTTT.

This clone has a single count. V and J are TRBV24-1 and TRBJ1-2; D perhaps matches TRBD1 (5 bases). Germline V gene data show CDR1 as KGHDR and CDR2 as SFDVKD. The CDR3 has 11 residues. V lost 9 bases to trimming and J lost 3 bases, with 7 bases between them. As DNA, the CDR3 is TGTGCCACCCAGGGTGACTATGGCTACACCTTC. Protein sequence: CATQGDYGYTF.